Shown below are 7 T cell receptor beta chains from a single sample sequenced in a study of blood T cell repertoires in COVID-19. Some clones are missing from TCRdb's copy, which holds only in-frame ones; the method was immunoSEQ multiplex PCR. The top ten hold 6.5% to 8% of the sample, which has over 300,000 clones, almost 90% seen once. Input material: peripheral blood. Every receptor here comes from a man in his late teens or twenties with active or convalescent COVID-19.

V is TRBV25-1 and J is TRBJ2-1; 13 nucleotides agree with TRBD2. After removal of 6 bases from V and 7 bases from J, the junction contained 6 bases not matched to a gene. The germline CDR1 and CDR2 sequences are MGHDK and SYGVNS. The CDR3 length is 15 residues. CDR3: CASRRGLAGDNEQFF. DNA of the CDR3: TGTGCCAGCAGGCGAGGACTAGCGGGGGATAATGAGCAGTTCTTC.

This chain joins TRBV7-2 and TRBJ2-3, with a possible D match to TRBD2 (6 bases). V was clipped by 2 bases and J by 1 base, with 13 bases between them. Germline V gene data show CDR1 as SGHTA and CDR2 as FQGNSA. The CDR3 is made up of 16 amino acids. CDR3: CASSLQGRQRTDTQYF. The CDR3 coding sequence is TGTGCCAGCAGCTTACAAGGGAGGCAGCGCACAGATACGCAGTATTTT. Combining the CDR3 with reference TRBV7-2 and TRBJ2-3 gives the whole variable domain GAGVSQSPSNKVTEKGKDVELRCDPISGHTALYWYRQSLGQGLEFLIYFQGNSAPDKSGLPSDRFSAERTGGSVSTLTIQRTQQEDSAVYLCASSLQGRQRTDTQYFGPGTRLTVL.

The gene calls are TRBV7-6 and TRBJ1-2, with no clear D. V gave up 0 bases and J gave up 2 bases, with 13 bases separating them. This CDR3 has 16 amino acids. Germline CDR1 reads SGHVS; CDR2 reads FNYEAQ. The CDR3 nucleotides read TGTGCCAGCAGCTTAGCCGGGGAGAGCCCAAACTATGGCTACACCTTC. It encodes CASSLAGESPNYGYTF.

This clone occurred a few times. The V and J genes are TRBV7-9 and TRBJ1-6, with D possibly being TRBD1 (5 bases). The CDR3 totals 13 residues. Trimming left V 7 bases short and J 13 bases short, with 17 bases between. CDR1 SEHNR and CDR2 FQNEAQ come from the germline V gene (reference sequence). The CDR3 nucleotides are TGTGCCAGCACCCATACCCAGGGTTTCCCCCTCCACTTT. Translation gives CASTHTQGFPLHF.

V and J are TRBV27 and TRBJ2-5; the match to TRBD2 covers 8 bases. The CDR3 loop spans 14 amino acids. V gave up 4 bases and J gave up 5 bases; unmatched junction bases: 6. CDR1 MNHEY and CDR2 SMNVEV come from the germline V gene (reference sequence). CDR3 region: CASSSRGGRETQYF. CDR3 nucleotides: TGTGCCAGCAGTTCCCGGGGGGGCCGTGAGACCCAGTACTTC.

The V call is TRBV5-4, the J call TRBJ2-6; TRBD1 aligns across 7 bases. V shed 6 bases, J shed 6 bases, and the junction held 12 bases outside the gene matches. The CDR3 length is 16 residues. Looked up from germline, CDR1 is SGHNT and CDR2 is YYREEE (reference sequence). The CDR3 DNA is TGTGCCAGCACCTTCGGTGACAGGGCTGCGGCCAACGTCCTGACTTTC. Encoded protein: CASTFGDRAAANVLTF.

The chain combines TRBV20-1 with TRBJ2-1; 10 bases fit TRBD2. The CDR3 is 14 amino acids. Germline V lookup: CDR1 DFQATT, CDR2 SNEGSKA (reference sequence). V was clipped by 6 bases and J by 8 bases; unmatched bases: 10. The CDR3 sequence: CSASKRGGSDEQFF. The CDR3 nucleotides read TGCAGTGCCAGTAAGCGGGGGGGCAGCGATGAGCAGTTCTTC.